These T cell receptor beta chains were read from a single sample in a study of T cells after yellow fever vaccination. MiXCR, applied by TCRdb to the 5' RACE reads, yields one record per CDR3 protein. The sample comprises 400,000 to 650,000 distinct CDR3 sequences, roughly a fifth of which are singletons, and about a sixth rests with the top ten. Material: PBMCs, obtained approximately 22 days after the first yellow fever vaccination. The receptor set was obtained from a man younger than 30 who received the YFV17D yellow fever vaccine. Each CDR3 is given with its conserved first and last residue. D genes are given only for firm matches. Rows give clone size only sometimes, using once, few, many, or a class for an expanded clone.

D	V	size	J	CDR3	DNA
TRBD1	TRBV12-3/TRBV12-4	once	TRBJ2-6	CASCFDRGLSGANVLTF	TGTGCCAGCTGTTTCGACAGGGGGCTCTCTGGGGCCAACGTCCTGACTTTC
TRBD1	TRBV25-1	-	TRBJ2-7	CASTRTGPSYEQYF	TGTGCCAGTACTCGGACAGGTCCTTCCTACGAGCAGTACTTC
TRBD1	TRBV7-9	few	TRBJ1-1	CASSLAGQGITEAFF	TGTGCCAGCAGCTTAGCGGGACAGGGTATCACTGAAGCTTTCTTT
-	TRBV20-1	few	TRBJ1-2	CSARTLRRPVDYGYTF	TGCAGTGCGAGAACCCTTCGACGGCCGGTGGACTATGGCTACACCTTC
TRBD1	TRBV27	-	TRBJ1-5	CASSFTGGHQPQHF	TGTGCCAGCAGTTTTACAGGGGGCCATCAGCCCCAGCATTTT
TRBD2	TRBV24-1	-	TRBJ2-1	CATGGDSYNEQFF	TGTGCCACCGGGGGGGACTCCTACAATGAGCAGTTCTTC
TRBD2	TRBV20-1	many	TRBJ2-3	CSAGTSGGAGTDTQYF	TGCAGTGCTGGGACTAGCGGGGGGGCGGGGACAGATACGCAGTATTTT
TRBD1	TRBV25-1	-	TRBJ2-2	CASSEFQGAVGELFF	TGTGCCAGCAGTGAGTTTCAGGGGGCCGTCGGGGAGCTGTTTTTT
-	TRBV6-1	-	TRBJ2-1	CASVGGSDNEKFF	TGTGCCAGCGTCGGGGGATCGGACAATGAGAAGTTCTTC
TRBD2	TRBV11-2	few	TRBJ2-5	CASSLDPSGSPGETQYF	TGTGCCAGCAGCTTAGATCCTAGCGGGTCCCCGGGGGAGACCCAGTACTTC
-	TRBV7-9	-	TRBJ2-1	CASSLARVNEQFF	TGTGCCAGCAGCTTAGCTAGGGTCAATGAGCAGTTCTTC
TRBD1	TRBV28	few	TRBJ2-2	CASSLGTGNANTGELFF	TGTGCCAGCAGTCTCGGGACAGGGAACGCGAACACCGGGGAGCTGTTTTTT
-	TRBV3-1	-	TRBJ2-4	CASSPQGGGNIQYF	TGTGCCAGCAGCCCCCAGGGGGGGGGAAACATTCAGTACTTC
-	TRBV20-1	many	TRBJ1-1	CSASTMPDTEAFF	TGCAGTGCTAGCACCATGCCGGACACTGAAGCTTTCTTT
-	TRBV3-1	-	TRBJ1-1	CASSQAGALREAFF	TGTGCCAGCAGCCAAGCGGGGGCCCTAAGGGAAGCTTTCTTT
-	TRBV20-1	few	TRBJ2-3	CSASIWELDGDTQYF	TGCAGTGCTAGCATATGGGAACTCGATGGGGATACGCAGTATTTT
-	TRBV11-2	few	TRBJ2-4	CASSLGGPGYIQYF	TGTGCCAGCAGCTTAGGTGGGCCCGGGTACATTCAGTACTTC
-	TRBV15	-	TRBJ1-6	CATSRVAASPLHF	TGTGCCACCAGCAGAGTGGCGGCTTCACCCCTCCACTTT
TRBD2	TRBV5-1	-	TRBJ2-1	CASRGGYEQFF	TGCGCCAGCCGGGGGGGCTATGAGCAGTTCTTC
-	TRBV7-9	-	TRBJ1-2	CASSSRRGSGYTF	TGTGCCAGCAGCTCCCGAAGGGGGAGCGGCTACACCTTC
-	TRBV5-5	many	TRBJ1-6	CASGQNSPLHF	TGTGCCAGCGGACAGAATTCACCCCTCCACTTT
-	TRBV5-1	-	TRBJ2-3	CASSFRGSRQDTQYF	TGCGCCAGCAGCTTCCGTGGATCCCGGCAAGATACGCAGTATTTT
TRBD2	TRBV9	many	TRBJ2-5	CASSGIVAGTGETQYF	TGTGCCAGCAGCGGCATAGTAGCGGGGACGGGCGAGACCCAGTACTTC
-	TRBV7-2	-	TRBJ1-2	CASSLSGQTGRGYTF	TGTGCCAGCAGCTTATCGGGGCAAACCGGGCGTGGCTACACCTTC
TRBD2	TRBV7-2	few	TRBJ2-7	CASSRSGTSDYEQYF	TGTGCCAGCAGCCGGAGCGGGACTAGCGACTACGAGCAGTACTTC
-	TRBV18	-	TRBJ1-3	CASSPPYSGNTIYF	TGTGCCAGCTCACCACCGTACTCTGGAAACACCATATATTTT
TRBD1	TRBV12-3/TRBV12-4	many	TRBJ1-1	CASRPQGVPTEAFF	TGTGCCAGCAGACCACAGGGGGTCCCCACTGAAGCTTTCTTT
TRBD1	TRBV6-2/TRBV6-3	once	TRBJ1-5	CASSYRPGQGADDSNQPQHF	TGTGCCAGCAGTTACCGGCCGGGACAGGGGGCAGATGATAGCAATCAGCCCCAGCATTTT
-	TRBV12-3/TRBV12-4	few	TRBJ2-1	CASSTGTLKFF	TGTGCCAGCAGTACAGGGACTTTGAAGTTCTTC
-	TRBV4-3	-	TRBJ2-5	CASSLGVGGRETQYF	TGCGCCAGCAGTCTAGGGGTCGGGGGGCGAGAGACCCAGTACTTC
-	TRBV24-1	few	TRBJ2-1	CATSPHRDYNEQFF	TGTGCCACCAGTCCACACAGGGACTACAATGAGCAGTTCTTC
TRBD2	TRBV28	-	TRBJ2-4	CASSPIAGKNIQYF	TGTGCCAGCAGTCCTATAGCGGGCAAAAACATTCAGTACTTC
-	TRBV6-5	-	TRBJ1-1	CASSYSMGGAWNTEAFF	TGTGCCAGCAGTTACTCGATGGGAGGGGCTTGGAACACTGAAGCTTTCTTT
TRBD1	TRBV3-1	-	TRBJ2-1	CASSQGTGGGYNEQFF	TGTGCCAGCAGCCAAGGGACAGGGGGAGGTTACAATGAGCAGTTCTTC
-	TRBV7-2	few	TRBJ2-5	CASSLVGGRVRETQYF	TGTGCCAGCAGCCTAGTGGGAGGTCGGGTACGAGAGACCCAGTACTTC
-	TRBV5-4	few	TRBJ2-1	CASSSEFSYNEQFF	TGTGCCAGCAGCTCAGAGTTCTCCTACAATGAGCAGTTCTTC
TRBD2	TRBV4-3	many	TRBJ2-3	CASSQEGGSTDTQYF	TGCGCCAGCAGCCAAGAGGGGGGGAGCACAGATACGCAGTATTTT
-	TRBV20-1	-	TRBJ2-4	CSARSEGPKNIQYF	TGCAGTGCTAGATCTGAGGGGCCCAAAAACATTCAGTACTTC
-	TRBV6-1	few	TRBJ1-3	CASSDRGGYSGNTIYF	TGTGCCAGCAGTGATCGCGGGGGCTACTCTGGAAACACCATATATTTT
TRBD1	TRBV30	many	TRBJ1-1	CACWDRGTEAFF	TGTGCCTGTTGGGACAGGGGCACTGAAGCTTTCTTT
TRBD1	TRBV5-1	-	TRBJ1-1	CASSLSGQGTEAFF	TGCGCCAGCAGCCTATCGGGACAGGGGACTGAAGCTTTCTTT
-	TRBV27	-	TRBJ1-4	CASSPSGQGLYEKLFF	TGTGCCAGCAGTCCGTCAGGCCAGGGGCTTTACGAAAAACTGTTTTTT
TRBD1	TRBV19	-	TRBJ2-2	CASRDRPRTGELFF	TGTGCCAGTAGGGACAGGCCCCGCACCGGGGAGCTGTTTTTT
TRBD2	TRBV5-1	many	TRBJ2-1	CASSLARLAGGHNEQFF	TGCGCCAGCAGCCTGGCCCGTCTAGCGGGGGGCCACAATGAGCAGTTCTTC
-	TRBV27	-	TRBJ2-2	CASSRDQGGFWTGELFF	TGTGCCAGCAGTCGCGACCAGGGGGGCTTTTGGACCGGGGAGCTGTTTTTT
TRBD1	TRBV5-1	few	TRBJ1-1	CASSYGTGGANTEAFF	TGCGCCAGCAGCTATGGGACAGGGGGTGCGAACACTGAAGCTTTCTTT
-	TRBV7-2	-	TRBJ2-1	CASSPTLAVYNEQFF	TGTGCCAGCAGCCCAACCCTAGCAGTTTACAATGAGCAGTTCTTC
-	TRBV7-2	-	TRBJ2-3	CASSLGGPIYTQYF	TGTGCCAGCAGCTTAGGGGGTCCGATCTATACGCAGTATTTT
TRBD1	TRBV6-1	few	TRBJ1-1	CASSLTQGEKGGTEAFF	TGTGCCAGCAGTCTTACACAGGGGGAAAAGGGGGGCACTGAAGCTTTCTTT
-	TRBV5-1	-	TRBJ1-1	CASSSSLAEAFF	TGCGCCAGCAGCTCGAGCCTCGCTGAAGCTTTCTTT